Sequencing of this T cell receptor beta chain was carried out in a study of T cells in localized non-small cell lung cancer. General observations from the study: Adjacent lung held a median 57 of the top 100 tumor clones. Tumor samples were not multi-region, leaving intratumor heterogeneity unexcluded.

As to this clone: Its antigen is as yet unknown.

Here immunoSEQ multiplex PCR was the method, and the copy in TCRdb shows in-frame clones only, minus some. The sample shows 20,000 to 25,000 clones, 80% to 90% of them seen only once. Here the sequenced sample was PBMCs, taken before any cancer treatment. The source is a man aged 35 to 70 with stage II squamous cell lung carcinoma.

The CDR3 loop is CAIRLSGGPANEQFF. The CDR3 DNA reads as TGTGCCATCAGACTTAGCGGGGGCCCCGCCAATGAGCAGTTCTTC. The chain has TRBV10-3 and TRBJ2-1, with 9 positions matching TRBD2. V lost 6 bases, J lost 6 bases, and 9 bases stayed unmatched. Germline values: CDR1 ENHRY, CDR2 SYGVKD. There are 15 residues in the CDR3.